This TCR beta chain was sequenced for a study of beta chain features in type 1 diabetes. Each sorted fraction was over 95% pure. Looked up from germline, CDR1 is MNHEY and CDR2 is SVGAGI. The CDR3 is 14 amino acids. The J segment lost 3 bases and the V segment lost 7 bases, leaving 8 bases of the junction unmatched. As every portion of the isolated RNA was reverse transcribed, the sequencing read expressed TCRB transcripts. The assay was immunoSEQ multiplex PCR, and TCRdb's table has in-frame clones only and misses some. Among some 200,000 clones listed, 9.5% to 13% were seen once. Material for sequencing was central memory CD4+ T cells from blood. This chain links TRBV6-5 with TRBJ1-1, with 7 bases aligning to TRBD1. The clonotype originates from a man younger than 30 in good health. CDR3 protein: CASTQQGKHTEAFF. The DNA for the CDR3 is TGTGCCAGCACCCAACAGGGGAAGCACACTGAAGCTTTCTTT.